A selection of T cell receptor beta chains follows, all from one sample in a study of control samples from healthy donors and cancer patients. Data came from immunoSEQ multiplex PCR; TCRdb stores just in-frame clones and leaves some out. The sample comprises 170,000 or so clones, under 95% of which are singletons, and around 1.3% rests with the top ten. Input material: blood. The receptor source for this set is a woman between 18 and 29 years old in good health. CDR3s include the opening cysteine and the closing phenylalanine or tryptophan. Each record gives: V gene, clone size, J gene, D gene, CDR3 DNA, CDR3 protein. D genes are given only for firm matches. Only some rows state a clone size, as once, few, many or a class for expanded clones.

V gene: TRBV11-2
clone size: -
J gene: TRBJ1-2
D gene: TRBD1
CDR3 DNA: TGTGCCAGCAGCCTGACTTCCGGGACAGTTGGGTCCTATGGCTACACCTTC
CDR3 protein: CASSLTSGTVGSYGYTF

V gene: TRBV12-3/TRBV12-4
clone size: -
J gene: TRBJ1-2
D gene: TRBD1
CDR3 DNA: TGTGCCAGCAGTTTGGACAGGGTTTATGGCTACACCTTC
CDR3 protein: CASSLDRVYGYTF

V gene: TRBV11-2
clone size: -
J gene: TRBJ2-2
D gene: -
CDR3 DNA: TGTGCCAGCAGCCGGACAGCGAACACCGGGGAGCTGTTTTTT
CDR3 protein: CASSRTANTGELFF

V gene: TRBV7-2
clone size: -
J gene: TRBJ1-3
D gene: -
CDR3 DNA: TGTGCCAGCAGCTTTACGCGGGGATCCGGAAACACCATATATTTT
CDR3 protein: CASSFTRGSGNTIYF

V gene: TRBV6-2/TRBV6-3
clone size: -
J gene: TRBJ1-4
D gene: -
CDR3 DNA: TGTGCCAGCAGCTCCCCCCCCTCGGGGAGTGAAAAACTGTTTTTT
CDR3 protein: CASSSPPSGSEKLFF

V gene: TRBV10-3
clone size: once
J gene: TRBJ2-1
D gene: TRBD1
CDR3 DNA: TGTGCCACTCGAGGACAGGGGAAACCTAATGAGCAGTTCTTC
CDR3 protein: CATRGQGKPNEQFF

V gene: TRBV2
clone size: -
J gene: TRBJ2-1
D gene: -
CDR3 DNA: TGTGCCAGCAGTGAAGCGCGGACACCCCCTGGGGATGAGCAGTTCTTC
CDR3 protein: CASSEARTPPGDEQFF

V gene: TRBV3-1/TRBV3-2
clone size: -
J gene: TRBJ2-7
D gene: TRBD2
CDR3 DNA: TGTGCCAGCAGCCAAGAACTAGCGGGAGCGGTAGAGCAGTACTTC
CDR3 protein: CASSQELAGAVEQYF

V gene: TRBV5-8
clone size: -
J gene: TRBJ1-1
D gene: TRBD1
CDR3 DNA: TGTGCCAGCAGCCGGACAGGGTTGGTCACTGAAGCTTTCTTT
CDR3 protein: CASSRTGLVTEAFF

V gene: TRBV12-5
clone size: -
J gene: TRBJ1-5
D gene: -
CDR3 DNA: TGTGCTAGTGGTTTGCAAGGGTCTAGCAATCAGCCCCAGCATTTT
CDR3 protein: CASGLQGSSNQPQHF

V gene: TRBV15
clone size: -
J gene: TRBJ2-3
D gene: -
CDR3 DNA: TGTGCCACCAGCAGTGAGCGGGCGTCTAGCACAGATACGCAGTATTTT
CDR3 protein: CATSSERASSTDTQYF

V gene: TRBV7-2
clone size: -
J gene: TRBJ1-1
D gene: -
CDR3 DNA: TGTGCCAGCAGCTTTGTGGTCACGAACACTGAAGCTTTCTTT
CDR3 protein: CASSFVVTNTEAFF

V gene: TRBV29-1
clone size: -
J gene: TRBJ1-1
D gene: -
CDR3 DNA: TGCAGCGTTGTAGGGTCGGGGTGGCTGGGGGACACTGAAGCTTTCTTT
CDR3 protein: CSVVGSGWLGDTEAFF

V gene: TRBV11-3
clone size: -
J gene: TRBJ1-1
D gene: -
CDR3 DNA: TGTGCCAGCAGCTTAGCAAACACTGAAGCTTTCTTT
CDR3 protein: CASSLANTEAFF

V gene: TRBV5-1
clone size: -
J gene: TRBJ1-6
D gene: TRBD1
CDR3 DNA: TGCGCCAGCAGCCCGGGCACAGGGGTGAACTCACCCCTCCACTTT
CDR3 protein: CASSPGTGVNSPLHF

V gene: TRBV7-8
clone size: -
J gene: TRBJ2-1
D gene: -
CDR3 DNA: TGTGCCAGCAGGGACCAGGGTATCGGTGAGCAGTTCTTC
CDR3 protein: CASRDQGIGEQFF

V gene: TRBV12-3/TRBV12-4
clone size: -
J gene: TRBJ1-1
D gene: -
CDR3 DNA: TGTGCCAGCAGTTGGACAGTCGGCACTGAAGCTTTCTTT
CDR3 protein: CASSWTVGTEAFF

V gene: TRBV7-2
clone size: -
J gene: TRBJ1-1
D gene: TRBD1
CDR3 DNA: TGTGCCAGCAGCTTGGACAGGGGGGACACTGAAGCTTTCTTT
CDR3 protein: CASSLDRGDTEAFF

V gene: TRBV7-2
clone size: -
J gene: TRBJ2-5
D gene: -
CDR3 DNA: TGTGCCAGCAGCCTAGTACAAGAGACCCAGTACTTC
CDR3 protein: CASSLVQETQYF

V gene: TRBV28
clone size: -
J gene: TRBJ1-2
D gene: -
CDR3 DNA: TGTGCCAGCAGTTGGGACGAGATCCCGCGGGGCTACACCTTC
CDR3 protein: CASSWDEIPRGYTF

V gene: TRBV7-2
clone size: once
J gene: TRBJ1-1
D gene: -
CDR3 DNA: TGTGCCAGCAATTTCACCCCCGGCGGGGGCACTGAAGCTTTCTTT
CDR3 protein: CASNFTPGGGTEAFF

V gene: TRBV18
clone size: -
J gene: TRBJ1-1
D gene: -
CDR3 DNA: TGTGCCAGCTCACCACTGACGCCCCCGAACACTGAAGCTTTCTTT
CDR3 protein: CASSPLTPPNTEAFF

V gene: TRBV20-1
clone size: -
J gene: TRBJ2-1
D gene: -
CDR3 DNA: TGCAGTGCTAGTACGTGGGACCAGACTCGTGATGAGCAGTTCTTC
CDR3 protein: CSASTWDQTRDEQFF

V gene: TRBV29-1
clone size: -
J gene: TRBJ2-7
D gene: TRBD2
CDR3 DNA: TGCAGCGCGGGGGGTGGCAGTGGCGACGAGCAGTACTTC
CDR3 protein: CSAGGGSGDEQYF

V gene: TRBV12-5
clone size: -
J gene: TRBJ1-5
D gene: TRBD1
CDR3 DNA: TGTGCTAGTGGTCCACCGGGACAGGGGAATCAGCCCCAGCATTTT
CDR3 protein: CASGPPGQGNQPQHF

V gene: TRBV7-8
clone size: -
J gene: TRBJ1-2
D gene: TRBD1
CDR3 DNA: TGTGCCAGCAGCCACCTTCGGACAGGTCTCTATGGCTACACCTTC
CDR3 protein: CASSHLRTGLYGYTF

V gene: TRBV5-1
clone size: -
J gene: TRBJ2-5
D gene: -
CDR3 DNA: TGCGCCAGCAGCTTGGATCCCGGGGTAGAGACCCAGTACTTC
CDR3 protein: CASSLDPGVETQYF

V gene: TRBV27
clone size: -
J gene: TRBJ1-2
D gene: TRBD1
CDR3 DNA: TGTGCCAGCAGTCGACAGGGGAACTATGGCTACACCTTC
CDR3 protein: CASSRQGNYGYTF

V gene: TRBV29-1
clone size: -
J gene: TRBJ2-7
D gene: -
CDR3 DNA: TGCAGCGTTGGTACAGGGAACTACGAGCAGTACTTC
CDR3 protein: CSVGTGNYEQYF

V gene: TRBV15
clone size: -
J gene: TRBJ1-1
D gene: -
CDR3 DNA: TGTGCCACCAAGGGCGCGGTCATGAACACTGAAGCTTTCTTT
CDR3 protein: CATKGAVMNTEAFF

V gene: TRBV18
clone size: -
J gene: TRBJ1-6
D gene: -
CDR3 DNA: TGTGCCAGCTCACCAGAAGGAGGGGATAATTCACCCCTCCACTTT
CDR3 protein: CASSPEGGDNSPLHF

V gene: TRBV5-1
clone size: -
J gene: TRBJ1-4
D gene: TRBD1
CDR3 DNA: TGCGCCAGCAGCTCGACAGGGGATAATGAAAAACTGTTTTTT
CDR3 protein: CASSSTGDNEKLFF

V gene: TRBV24-1
clone size: -
J gene: TRBJ1-1
D gene: -
CDR3 DNA: TGTGCCACCAGTGATAGAAATGGAGGCCGGACTGAAGCTTTCTTT
CDR3 protein: CATSDRNGGRTEAFF

V gene: TRBV28
clone size: -
J gene: TRBJ1-5
D gene: TRBD1
CDR3 DNA: TGTGCCAGCAGAAATCAGGGGGGCAATCAGCCCCAGCATTTT
CDR3 protein: CASRNQGGNQPQHF

V gene: TRBV6-5
clone size: -
J gene: TRBJ1-3
D gene: -
CDR3 DNA: TGTGCCAGCAGTTACGACATGGACAGCTCTGGAAACACCATATATTTT
CDR3 protein: CASSYDMDSSGNTIYF

V gene: TRBV5-6
clone size: -
J gene: TRBJ2-5
D gene: -
CDR3 DNA: TGTGCCAGCAGCGCCCCACTCATGGGACAAGAGACCCAGTACTTC
CDR3 protein: CASSAPLMGQETQYF

V gene: TRBV4-1
clone size: -
J gene: TRBJ2-2
D gene: -
CDR3 DNA: TGCGCCAGCAGCCAAGATACCCTAAACAGCGGGACCGGGGAGCTGTTTTTT
CDR3 protein: CASSQDTLNSGTGELFF

V gene: TRBV24-1
clone size: -
J gene: TRBJ1-4
D gene: TRBD1
CDR3 DNA: TGTGCCACCAGTGATAACCGACAGGGACATAATGAAAAACTGTTTTTT
CDR3 protein: CATSDNRQGHNEKLFF

V gene: TRBV19
clone size: -
J gene: TRBJ1-1
D gene: -
CDR3 DNA: TGTGCCAGTAGTTCGGGGGAAGGGACTGAAGCTTTCTTT
CDR3 protein: CASSSGEGTEAFF

V gene: TRBV5-4
clone size: -
J gene: TRBJ2-5
D gene: -
CDR3 DNA: TGTGCCAGCAGCTTAACAAAGGGGTCAAAAGAGACCCAGTACTTC
CDR3 protein: CASSLTKGSKETQYF

V gene: TRBV4-3
clone size: once
J gene: TRBJ2-1
D gene: TRBD2
CDR3 DNA: TGCGCCAGCAGCCAATTAGGCGGGGGCTCCTACAATGAGCAGTTCTTC
CDR3 protein: CASSQLGGGSYNEQFF

V gene: TRBV4-1
clone size: -
J gene: TRBJ2-7
D gene: -
CDR3 DNA: TGCGCCAGCAGCCAAGATCTATCCTACAACTCCTACGAGCAGTACTTC
CDR3 protein: CASSQDLSYNSYEQYF

V gene: TRBV5-4
clone size: -
J gene: TRBJ1-2
D gene: -
CDR3 DNA: TGTGCCAGCAGCTTGTCGGGGACGGCGTACGGCTACACCTTC
CDR3 protein: CASSLSGTAYGYTF

V gene: TRBV6-6
clone size: -
J gene: TRBJ1-3
D gene: -
CDR3 DNA: TGTGCCAGCTGCCTGACAGCTGGAAACACCATATATTTT
CDR3 protein: CASCLTAGNTIYF

V gene: TRBV12-3/TRBV12-4
clone size: few
J gene: TRBJ1-2
D gene: TRBD1
CDR3 DNA: TGTGCCAGCTCCCAGGGGGGGTATGGCTACACCTTC
CDR3 protein: CASSQGGYGYTF

V gene: TRBV6-5
clone size: -
J gene: TRBJ2-7
D gene: -
CDR3 DNA: TGTGCCAGCAGTTACAGGGAATCCTACGAGCAGTACTTC
CDR3 protein: CASSYRESYEQYF

V gene: TRBV27
clone size: -
J gene: TRBJ1-5
D gene: -
CDR3 DNA: TGTGCCAGCAGTTACGGCGTACCTTTTTATAGCAATCAGCCCCAGCATTTT
CDR3 protein: CASSYGVPFYSNQPQHF

V gene: TRBV5-4
clone size: -
J gene: TRBJ1-1
D gene: -
CDR3 DNA: TGTGCCAGCAGCTTCGGGGGAGGCACTGAAGCTTTCTTT
CDR3 protein: CASSFGGGTEAFF

V gene: TRBV6-5
clone size: -
J gene: TRBJ1-4
D gene: -
CDR3 DNA: TGTGCCAGCAGTTATTCCCCCACAACAGCTAATGAAAAACTGTTTTTT
CDR3 protein: CASSYSPTTANEKLFF

V gene: TRBV20-1
clone size: -
J gene: TRBJ1-2
D gene: -
CDR3 DNA: TGCAGTGGGGTAGTGGAGTATGGCTACACCTTC
CDR3 protein: CSGVVEYGYTF

V gene: TRBV18
clone size: -
J gene: TRBJ1-2
D gene: -
CDR3 DNA: TGTGCCAGCTCACCTGGGGAGGACATCTATGGCTACACCTTC
CDR3 protein: CASSPGEDIYGYTF

V gene: TRBV5-1
clone size: -
J gene: TRBJ2-7
D gene: -
CDR3 DNA: TGCGCCAGCAGCGCAAGACTAGGGGTCCCCTCCTACGAGCAGTACTTC
CDR3 protein: CASSARLGVPSYEQYF

V gene: TRBV29-1
clone size: -
J gene: TRBJ1-2
D gene: -
CDR3 DNA: TGCAGCGGGAGTCAGATTAACTATGGCTACACCTTC
CDR3 protein: CSGSQINYGYTF

V gene: TRBV7-9
clone size: -
J gene: TRBJ1-1
D gene: -
CDR3 DNA: TGTGCCAGCCGAGGTCCGGAAACTGAAGCTTTCTTT
CDR3 protein: CASRGPETEAFF

V gene: TRBV28
clone size: -
J gene: TRBJ1-2
D gene: -
CDR3 DNA: TGTGCCAGCAGTTTCTCCCTGAATGGCTACACCTTC
CDR3 protein: CASSFSLNGYTF

V gene: TRBV25-1
clone size: -
J gene: TRBJ2-7
D gene: -
CDR3 DNA: TGTGCCAGCAGTGTTACAGGGATTGAGCAGTACTTC
CDR3 protein: CASSVTGIEQYF

V gene: TRBV28
clone size: -
J gene: TRBJ1-1
D gene: -
CDR3 DNA: TGTGCCAGCAGTGGGGCATATAGTGAAGCTTTCTTT
CDR3 protein: CASSGAYSEAFF

V gene: TRBV12-5
clone size: -
J gene: TRBJ2-5
D gene: -
CDR3 DNA: TGTGCTAGTGCCCCCGGGAAGTTGGAGACCCAGTACTTC
CDR3 protein: CASAPGKLETQYF

V gene: TRBV7-3
clone size: -
J gene: TRBJ1-2
D gene: TRBD1
CDR3 DNA: TGTGCCAGCAGCACTACAGGGGGCAGAGGCTACACCTTC
CDR3 protein: CASSTTGGRGYTF